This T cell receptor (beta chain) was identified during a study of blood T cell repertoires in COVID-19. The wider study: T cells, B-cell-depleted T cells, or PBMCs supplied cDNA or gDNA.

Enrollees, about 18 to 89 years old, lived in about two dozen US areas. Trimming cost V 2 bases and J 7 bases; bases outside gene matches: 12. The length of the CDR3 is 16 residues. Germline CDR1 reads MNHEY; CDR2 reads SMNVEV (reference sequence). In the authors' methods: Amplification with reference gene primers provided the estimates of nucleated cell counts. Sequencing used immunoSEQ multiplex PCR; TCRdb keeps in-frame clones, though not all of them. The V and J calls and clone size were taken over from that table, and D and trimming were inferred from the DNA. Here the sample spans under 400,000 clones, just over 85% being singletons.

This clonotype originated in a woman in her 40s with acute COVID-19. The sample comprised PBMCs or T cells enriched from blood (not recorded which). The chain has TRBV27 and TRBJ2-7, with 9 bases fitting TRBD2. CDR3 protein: CASSLNRASGIGEQYF. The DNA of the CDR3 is TGTGCCAGCAGTTTAAACAGAGCTAGCGGGATAGGGGAGCAGTACTTC.